The text below deals with one T cell receptor (beta chain). Its antigen is unknown. Use of 60 Vbeta and 13 Jbeta primers characterized the PCR. The table came from immunoSEQ multiplex PCR; TCRdb's copy has only in-frame clones and leaves some out. The sample carries some 110,000 clones, 74% recorded once. These data belong to a study of cytomegalovirus exposure and HLA in healthy donors. Notes on the study in general: A prior analysis recorded that most TCR beta V segments were productive about 87% or about 30% of the time.

V was pared by 2 bases and J by 3 bases, with 8 bases between. The germline V gene encodes CDR1 MDHEN and CDR2 SYDVKM. This CDR3 contains 15 residues. The chain combines TRBV28 with TRBJ1-6; no clear D. This receptor was identified in a woman aged 50 to 60 in good health and CMV-seropositive. The sample consisted of PBMCs. The CDR3 loop is CASSLGTNYNSPLHF. The CDR3 DNA is TGTGCCAGCAGTTTAGGCACGAACTATAATTCACCCCTCCACTTT.